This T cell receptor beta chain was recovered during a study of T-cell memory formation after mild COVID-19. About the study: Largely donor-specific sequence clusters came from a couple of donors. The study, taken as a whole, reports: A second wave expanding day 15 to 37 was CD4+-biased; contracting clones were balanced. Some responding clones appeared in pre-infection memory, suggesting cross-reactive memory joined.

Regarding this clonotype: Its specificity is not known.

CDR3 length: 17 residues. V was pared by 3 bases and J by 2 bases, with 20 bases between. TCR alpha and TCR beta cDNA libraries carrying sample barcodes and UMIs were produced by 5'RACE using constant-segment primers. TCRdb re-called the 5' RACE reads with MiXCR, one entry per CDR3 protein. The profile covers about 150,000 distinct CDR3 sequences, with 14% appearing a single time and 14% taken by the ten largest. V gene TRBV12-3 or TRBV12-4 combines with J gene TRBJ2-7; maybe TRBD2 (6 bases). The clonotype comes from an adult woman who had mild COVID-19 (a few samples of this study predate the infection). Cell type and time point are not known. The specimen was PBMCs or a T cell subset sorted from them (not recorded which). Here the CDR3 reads CASSLGPLEGLTYEQYF. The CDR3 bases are TGTGCCAGCAGTTTGGGACCGTTGGAGGGGCTTACCTACGAGCAGTACTTC.